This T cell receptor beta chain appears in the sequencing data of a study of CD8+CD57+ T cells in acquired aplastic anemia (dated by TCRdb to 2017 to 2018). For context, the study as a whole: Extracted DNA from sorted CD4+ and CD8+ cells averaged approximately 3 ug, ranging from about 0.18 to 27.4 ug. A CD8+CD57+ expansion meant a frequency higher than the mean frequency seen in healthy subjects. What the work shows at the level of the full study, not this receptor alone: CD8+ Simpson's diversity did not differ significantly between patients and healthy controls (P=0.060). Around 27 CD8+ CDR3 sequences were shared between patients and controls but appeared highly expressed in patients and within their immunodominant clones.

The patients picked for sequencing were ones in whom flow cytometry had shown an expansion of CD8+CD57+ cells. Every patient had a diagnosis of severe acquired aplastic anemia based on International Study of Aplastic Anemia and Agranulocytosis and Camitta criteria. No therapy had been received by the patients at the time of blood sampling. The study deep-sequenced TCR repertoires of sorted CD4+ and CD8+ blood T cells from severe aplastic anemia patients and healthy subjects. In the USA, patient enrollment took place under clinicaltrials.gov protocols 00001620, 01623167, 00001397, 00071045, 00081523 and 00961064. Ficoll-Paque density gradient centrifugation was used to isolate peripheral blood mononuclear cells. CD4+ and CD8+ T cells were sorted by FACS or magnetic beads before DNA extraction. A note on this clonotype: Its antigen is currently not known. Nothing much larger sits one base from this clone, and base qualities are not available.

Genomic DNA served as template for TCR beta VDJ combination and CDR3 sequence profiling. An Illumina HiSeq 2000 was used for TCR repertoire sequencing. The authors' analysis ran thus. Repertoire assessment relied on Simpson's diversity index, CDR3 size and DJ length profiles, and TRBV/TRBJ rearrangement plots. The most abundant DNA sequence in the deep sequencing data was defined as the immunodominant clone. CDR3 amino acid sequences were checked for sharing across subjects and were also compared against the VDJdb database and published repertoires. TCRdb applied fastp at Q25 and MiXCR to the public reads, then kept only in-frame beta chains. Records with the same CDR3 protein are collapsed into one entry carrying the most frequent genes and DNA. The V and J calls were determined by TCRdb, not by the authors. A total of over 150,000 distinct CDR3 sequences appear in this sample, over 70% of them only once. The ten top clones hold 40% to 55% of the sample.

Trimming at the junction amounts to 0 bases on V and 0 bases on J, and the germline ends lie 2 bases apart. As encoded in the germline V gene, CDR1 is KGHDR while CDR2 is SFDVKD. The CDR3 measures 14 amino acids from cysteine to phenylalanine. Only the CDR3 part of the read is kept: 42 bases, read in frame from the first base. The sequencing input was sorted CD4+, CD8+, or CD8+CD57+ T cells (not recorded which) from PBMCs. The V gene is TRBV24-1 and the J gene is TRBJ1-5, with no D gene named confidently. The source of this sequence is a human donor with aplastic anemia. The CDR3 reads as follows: CATSDLHSNQPQHF. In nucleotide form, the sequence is TGTGCCACCAGTGATTTGCATAGCAATCAGCCCCAGCATTTT.